The 20 T cell receptor beta chains given below trace back to one sample, sequenced in a study of cytomegalovirus exposure and HLA in healthy donors. PCR involved 60 Vbeta and 13 Jbeta primers. Only in-frame clones appear in the TCRdb table, and some are missing; sequencing was by immunoSEQ multiplex PCR. Of 150,000 to 200,000 clones in the sample, around 78% were seen once. Sample: PBMCs. Receptors originate from a woman aged 25 to 45 in good health and CMV-seropositive.

V gene TRBV18 combines with J gene TRBJ2-1, with TRBD2 matching over 14 bases. Unmatched junction bases numbered 1, after V lost 2 bases and J lost 10 bases. The CDR3 consists of 14 residues. Germline V CDR1 and CDR2: KGHSH, LQKENI. CDR3 amino acids: CASSPGTSGREQFF. CDR3 DNA: TGTGCCAGCTCACCAGGGACTAGCGGGAGAGAGCAGTTCTTC. Complete variable domain (other parts from reference TRBV18 and TRBJ2-1): NAGVMQNPRHLVRRRGQEARLRCSPMKGHSHVYWYRQLPEEGLKFMVYLQKENIIDESGMPKERFSAEFPKEGPSILRIQQVVRGDSAAYFCASSPGTSGREQFFGPGTRLTVL.

The gene calls are TRBV7-2 and TRBJ2-7, with D tentatively TRBD2 (5 bases). Germline assignment: CDR1 SGHTA and CDR2 FQGNSA. V dropped 5 bases and J dropped 3 bases, with 11 bases sitting between them. This CDR3 is 13 amino acids long. The CDR3 reads CASSPSGLYEQYF. For the CDR3, the DNA is TGTGCCAGCAGCCCATCCGGACTCTACGAGCAGTACTTC.

The chain uses TRBV28 and TRBJ1-2; a weak D match, TRBD1 (6 bases). CDR3 length: 14 amino acids. Trimming cost V 3 bases and J 3 bases, with 11 bases left between them. Germline CDR1 reads MDHEN; CDR2 reads SYDVKM. The CDR3 reads CASSFRGSDYGYTF. DNA of the CDR3: TGTGCCAGCAGTTTCAGGGGCAGTGACTATGGCTACACCTTC.

The chain combines TRBV5-6 with TRBJ2-1; TRBD1 aligns across 11 bases. The CDR3 covers 16 residues. In germline, CDR1 is SGHDT, CDR2 YYEEEE. J gave up 3 bases and V 4 bases, and 6 bases lay outside the gene matches. In nucleotides, the CDR3 is TGTGCCAGCAGCCGGGACAGGGGGGAGCACTACAATGAGCAGTTCTTC. It encodes CASSRDRGEHYNEQFF.

The rearrangement links TRBV6-5 to TRBJ1-2; weak D call: TRBD1 (6 bases). Germline values: CDR1 MNHEY, CDR2 SVGAGI. This CDR3 contains 14 residues. The ends were cut back, 4 bases at V and 3 bases at J, with 12 bases in the middle. The CDR3 protein is CASSSGHTHYGYTF. CDR3 coding DNA: TGTGCCAGCAGTTCGGGACATACCCACTATGGCTACACCTTC.

For the CDR3, the DNA is TGCGCCAGCAGCAATGGACAGGGCCTCTACGAGCAGTACTTC. Its translation is CASSNGQGLYEQYF. J is TRBJ2-7 and V is TRBV5-1; 8 positions agree with TRBD1. V trimming: 4 bases; J trimming: 3 bases; junction bases outside the gene matches: 6. The CDR3 sequence is 14 residues long. The germline V gene has CDR1 SGHRS and CDR2 YFSETQ.

The DNA for the CDR3 is TGTGCCACCAGCGGCGGGGTAGGAACGCTCTACGAGCAGTACTTC. Amino acids: CATSGGVGTLYEQYF. The chain uses TRBV15 and TRBJ2-7; a weak D match, TRBD2 (6 bases). Trimming left V 5 bases short and J 3 bases short, with 17 bases between. Per germline, CDR1 LNHNV and CDR2 YYDKDF (reference sequence). The CDR3 extends over 15 amino acids.

V is TRBV30 and J is TRBJ1-2, with D uncertain. Germline CDR1 reads GTSNPN; CDR2 reads SVGIG (reference sequence). The CDR3 loop spans 11 amino acids. Trimming left V 3 bases short and J 2 bases short, with 4 bases between. This CDR3 reads CAWSPNYGYTF. The CDR3 DNA follows: TGTGCCTGGAGCCCGAACTATGGCTACACCTTC.

The chain links TRBV5-1 to TRBJ1-1, with 9 bases identical to TRBD1. J was trimmed by 2 bases and V by 6 bases; bases with no gene match: 2. The CDR3 sequence is 13 residues long. CDR1 SGHRS and CDR2 YFSETQ come from the germline V gene. The CDR3 sequence: CASKGQGNTEAFF. CDR3 bases: TGCGCCAGCAAGGGACAGGGAAACACTGAAGCTTTCTTT.

This clone was observed a few times. The gene calls are TRBV29-1 and TRBJ1-1, with TRBD1 matching over 10 bases. CDR3 length: 15 residues. V lost 6 bases, J lost 0 bases, and 7 bases stayed unmatched. Germline V gives CDR1 SQVTM, CDR2 ANQGSEA. Here the CDR3 reads CSVPRTGGMNTEAFF. DNA for the CDR3: TGCAGCGTCCCCAGGACAGGGGGAATGAACACTGAAGCTTTCTTT.

This clone has only a few counts. The chain recombines TRBV5-4 with TRBJ2-5, with 11 bases matching TRBD2. J was trimmed by 4 bases and V by 6 bases; bases with no gene match: 5. Germline V gene sequence: CDR1 SGHNT, CDR2 YYREEE (reference sequence). This CDR3 spans 14 amino acids. The CDR3 sequence is CASTTLAGGETQYF. The CDR3 DNA sequence: TGTGCCAGCACCACCCTAGCGGGGGGAGAGACCCAGTACTTC.

This chain links TRBV4-3 with TRBJ2-3; weak D call: TRBD1 (6 bases). V shed 1 base and J shed 5 bases, with 19 bases lying between them. Germline CDR1 LGHNA, CDR2 YSLEER. This CDR3 has 17 amino acids. The CDR3 protein is CASSQGNLGTGIDTQYF. In nucleotides, the CDR3 is TGCGCCAGCAGCCAAGGGAACCTGGGTACAGGGATAGATACGCAGTATTTT.

In this sample, this clone turned up once. This rearrangement joins TRBV30 to TRBJ1-1; 11 bases line up with TRBD1. Germline lookup yields CDR1 GTSNPN and CDR2 SVGIG (reference sequence). V lost 0 bases and J lost 3; bases outside the gene matches: 3. The length of the CDR3 is 15 residues. The CDR3 protein is CAWSVRGQGDTEAFF. CDR3 DNA: TGTGCCTGGAGTGTACGGGGACAGGGGGACACTGAAGCTTTCTTT.

This clone was recorded many times. The CDR3 nucleotides are TGTGCCAGCAGGCCAACTAGCGGAACTTTCTACAATGAGCAGTTCTTC. Encoded protein: CASRPTSGTFYNEQFF. The rearrangement joins TRBV14 to TRBJ2-1, with TRBD2 matching over 8 bases. J was trimmed by 3 bases and V by 6 bases; bases with no gene match: 10. Germline V lookup: CDR1 SGHDN, CDR2 FVKESK. This CDR3 contains 16 residues.

This sequence joins TRBV4-3 and TRBJ1-2; D gene uncertain. Germline CDR1 LGHNA, CDR2 YSLEER. Trimming took 2 bases from V and 5 from J, leaving 15 bases between them. CDR3 length: 15 residues. The CDR3 protein is CASSQSIYQTYGYTF. The DNA of the CDR3 is TGCGCCAGCAGCCAATCGATTTACCAGACATATGGCTACACCTTC.

The chain combines TRBV30 with TRBJ2-1; 9 bases agree with TRBD2. The J segment lost 7 bases and the V segment lost 2 bases, leaving 12 bases of the junction unmatched. Germline loops: CDR1 GTSNPN, CDR2 SVGIG (reference sequence). This CDR3 is 16 amino acids long. CDR3 protein: CAWSILRVAGVNEQFF. In DNA, the CDR3 is TGTGCCTGGAGTATCCTTCGGGTAGCGGGAGTTAATGAGCAGTTCTTC.

This chain joins TRBV11-2 and TRBJ2-6; 7 bases map to TRBD1. In germline, CDR1 is SGHAT, CDR2 FQNNGV. V lost 1 base to trimming and J lost 0 bases; unmatched junction nucleotides: 6. The CDR3 totals 18 residues. The CDR3 loop is CASSLVQGVPSGANVLTF. CDR3 sequence (DNA): TGTGCCAGCAGCTTAGTCCAGGGGGTTCCCTCTGGGGCCAACGTCCTGACTTTC.

This clone was seen only a few times. The chain is built from TRBV2 and TRBJ1-5; no firm D call. The germline V and J ends were trimmed by 3 bases and 4 bases, with 7 bases remaining between them. From germline, CDR1 is SNHLY and CDR2 FYNNEI. There are 13 residues in the CDR3. The CDR3, as DNA: TGTGCCAGCAGTGACCCCCTAAATCAGCCCCAGCATTTT. It encodes CASSDPLNQPQHF.

The V and J genes are TRBV6-1 and TRBJ1-2, with D unresolved. With 5 bases removed from V and 4 bases from J, the gap between germline ends came to 8 bases. Germline CDR1 and CDR2: MNHNS and SASEGT. This CDR3 contains 12 residues. The CDR3 sequence is CASSQMLYGYTF. Here the CDR3 DNA reads TGTGCCAGCAGTCAGATGCTCTATGGCTACACCTTC.

The rearrangement links TRBV5-1 to TRBJ1-4, with a weak D call TRBD1 (6 bases). The CDR3 has 15 amino acids. Germline V gives CDR1 SGHRS, CDR2 YFSETQ. V was shortened by 0 bases and J by 7 bases, with 13 bases between the two germline ends. The CDR3 DNA follows: TGCGCCAGCAGCTTGGATGCTCAGGGGCGTGAAAAACTGTTTTTT. As protein: CASSLDAQGREKLFF. The full variable domain, rest sourced from reference TRBV5-1 and TRBJ1-4, is KAGVTQTPRYLIKTRGQQVTLSCSPISGHRSVSWYQQTPGQGLQFLFEYFSETQRNKGNFPGRFSGRQFSNSRSEMNVSTLELGDSALYLCASSLDAQGREKLFFGSGTQLSVL.